These 9 T cell receptor beta chains came from one sample sequenced in a study of blood T cell repertoires in COVID-19. Data came from immunoSEQ multiplex PCR; TCRdb stores just in-frame clones and leaves some out. Of more than 200,000 clones detected, more than 70% appear once; the ten largest clones hold about 9%. The sample was peripheral blood. The origin of the receptors is a man aged 40-49 years with active or convalescent COVID-19.

About this clone itself: This same CDR3 is encoded by further DNA sequences in the sample. The CDR3 bases are TGTGCCTGGAGTGTCAGCGGGACCCAGTACTTC. This translates into CAWSVSGTQYF. The V and J genes are TRBV30 and TRBJ2-5; D perhaps matches TRBD2 (5 bases). In germline, CDR1 is GTSNPN, CDR2 SVGIG (reference sequence). The CDR3 has 11 residues. V shed 0 bases and J shed 7 bases, with 6 bases lying between them.

This sequence joins TRBV29-1 and TRBJ1-4; D possibly corresponds to TRBD1 (5 bases). Trimming took off 4 bases at V and 7 bases at J, with 13 bases between the two ends. From germline, CDR1 is SQVTM and CDR2 ANQGSEA. The CDR3 consists of 13 residues. The CDR3 loop is CSVGGGRAEKLFF. CDR3 DNA sequence: TGCAGCGTTGGGGGGGGTAGAGCTGAAAAACTGTTTTTT. Variable domain in full (rest from reference TRBV29-1 and TRBJ1-4): SAVISQKPSRDICQRGTSLTIQCQVDSQVTMMFWYRQQPGQSLTLIATANQGSEATYESGFVIDKFPISRPNLTFSTLTVSNMSPEDSSIYLCSVGGGRAEKLFFGSGTQLSVL.

The V and J genes are TRBV28 and TRBJ2-1, with 8 bases lining up with TRBD2. Germline V gene data show CDR1 as MDHEN and CDR2 as SYDVKM. This CDR3 is 14 amino acids long. Trimming removed 2 bases from V and 5 bases from J; junction bases left unmatched: 2. This CDR3 is CASSLPGGNNEQFF. CDR3 bases: TGTGCCAGCAGTTTACCGGGGGGGAACAATGAGCAGTTCTTC.

The genes are TRBV6-5 and TRBJ1-2; 7 nucleotides align to TRBD1. Germline CDR1 MNHEY, CDR2 SVGAGI. The CDR3 runs to 13 residues. The junction had 5 bases not matched to a gene; V was cut back by 2 bases and J by 8 bases. The CDR3 coding sequence is TGTGCCAGCAGTTACGACAGGGCGGGCGGCTACACCTTC. This encodes CASSYDRAGGYTF.

The chain couples TRBV15 to TRBJ2-2, with D perhaps TRBD2 (5 bases). V lost 4 bases and J 4 bases, leaving 10 bases between the germline ends. The germline gives CDR1 LNHNV, CDR2 YYDKDF (reference sequence). This CDR3 contains 14 residues. The CDR3: CATSIQAGTGELFF. CDR3 nucleotide sequence: TGTGCCACCAGCATCCAGGCGGGCACCGGGGAGCTGTTTTTT.

The chain recombines TRBV5-6 with TRBJ2-3, with D tentatively TRBD2 (5 bases). Trimming left V 4 bases short and J 2 bases short, with 14 bases between. The germline gives CDR1 SGHDT, CDR2 YYEEEE. The CDR3 runs to 15 residues. This CDR3 reads CASSLGLAATDTQYF. Written as DNA, the CDR3 is TGTGCCAGCAGCCTCGGACTGGCGGCCACAGATACGCAGTATTTT.

The DNA for the CDR3 is TGTGCCATCAGTAGACCATGGGACAGCATGGACAATGAGCAGTTCTTC. The encoded protein is CAISRPWDSMDNEQFF. The gene calls are TRBV10-3 and TRBJ2-1, with 7 bases matching TRBD1. CDR1 and CDR2 from the germline V gene are ENHRY and SYGVKD. V lost 5 bases and J lost 5; bases outside the gene matches: 12. The CDR3 covers 16 residues.

This chain connects TRBV14 to TRBJ2-7; TRBD2 aligns across 13 bases. Trimming removed 4 bases from V and 4 bases from J; junction bases left unmatched: 10. The CDR3 is 17 amino acids. Per germline, CDR1 SGHDN and CDR2 FVKESK. The DNA of the CDR3 is TGTGCCAGCAGCCTTCGAGGGACTAGCGGGAATACTTACGAGCAGTACTTC. Its protein is CASSLRGTSGNTYEQYF. Complete variable domain (other parts from reference TRBV14 and TRBJ2-7): EAGVTQFPSHSVIEKGQTVTLRCDPISGHDNLYWYRRVMGKEIKFLLHFVKESKQDESGMPNNRFLAERTGGTYSTLKVQPAELEDSGVYFCASSLRGTSGNTYEQYFGPGTRLTVT.

The chain couples TRBV5-1 to TRBJ2-1, with D perhaps TRBD2 (6 bases). Trimming took 4 bases from V and 4 from J, leaving 18 bases between them. Germline V CDR1 and CDR2: SGHRS, YFSETQ. The CDR3 covers 16 residues. CDR3 bases: TGCGCCAGCAGCCTACGGAGGGCAGACCGATACAATGAGCAGTTCTTC. It codes for CASSLRRADRYNEQFF.